This TCR beta chain came from a study of PD-1 blockade in classical Hodgkin lymphoma. The germline gives CDR1 SGHVS, CDR2 FQNEAQ. Trimming removed 5 bases from V and 5 bases from J, with 9 bases in between. The CDR3 contains 12 residues. Time point specified: cycle 4 day 1 (C4D1), after 5 to 7 weeks of nivolumab. All the patients suffered relapse after autologous stem cell transplantation, and brentuximab vedotin exposure differed. Using magnetic negative selection, the CD4+ T cells were separated out of thawed PBMCs. Only in-frame clones appear in the TCRdb table, and some are missing; sequencing was by immunoSEQ multiplex PCR. The sample includes 25,000 to 35,000 clones, around 85% of them seen just once. On this clone itself: Its specificity is not known.

The study's findings and limits: Among the patients, those starting nivolumab under 1 year after ASCT were excluded.

The gene calls are TRBV7-8 and TRBJ2-5; a weak D match, TRBD2 (5 bases). The source is a human donor with classical Hodgkin lymphoma. The sequencing used CD4+ T cells from blood, collected before the fourth cycle of nivolumab. The CDR3 DNA follows: TGTGCCAGCAGCCAGAGGAGGGAGACCCAGTACTTC. It is translated as CASSQRRETQYF.